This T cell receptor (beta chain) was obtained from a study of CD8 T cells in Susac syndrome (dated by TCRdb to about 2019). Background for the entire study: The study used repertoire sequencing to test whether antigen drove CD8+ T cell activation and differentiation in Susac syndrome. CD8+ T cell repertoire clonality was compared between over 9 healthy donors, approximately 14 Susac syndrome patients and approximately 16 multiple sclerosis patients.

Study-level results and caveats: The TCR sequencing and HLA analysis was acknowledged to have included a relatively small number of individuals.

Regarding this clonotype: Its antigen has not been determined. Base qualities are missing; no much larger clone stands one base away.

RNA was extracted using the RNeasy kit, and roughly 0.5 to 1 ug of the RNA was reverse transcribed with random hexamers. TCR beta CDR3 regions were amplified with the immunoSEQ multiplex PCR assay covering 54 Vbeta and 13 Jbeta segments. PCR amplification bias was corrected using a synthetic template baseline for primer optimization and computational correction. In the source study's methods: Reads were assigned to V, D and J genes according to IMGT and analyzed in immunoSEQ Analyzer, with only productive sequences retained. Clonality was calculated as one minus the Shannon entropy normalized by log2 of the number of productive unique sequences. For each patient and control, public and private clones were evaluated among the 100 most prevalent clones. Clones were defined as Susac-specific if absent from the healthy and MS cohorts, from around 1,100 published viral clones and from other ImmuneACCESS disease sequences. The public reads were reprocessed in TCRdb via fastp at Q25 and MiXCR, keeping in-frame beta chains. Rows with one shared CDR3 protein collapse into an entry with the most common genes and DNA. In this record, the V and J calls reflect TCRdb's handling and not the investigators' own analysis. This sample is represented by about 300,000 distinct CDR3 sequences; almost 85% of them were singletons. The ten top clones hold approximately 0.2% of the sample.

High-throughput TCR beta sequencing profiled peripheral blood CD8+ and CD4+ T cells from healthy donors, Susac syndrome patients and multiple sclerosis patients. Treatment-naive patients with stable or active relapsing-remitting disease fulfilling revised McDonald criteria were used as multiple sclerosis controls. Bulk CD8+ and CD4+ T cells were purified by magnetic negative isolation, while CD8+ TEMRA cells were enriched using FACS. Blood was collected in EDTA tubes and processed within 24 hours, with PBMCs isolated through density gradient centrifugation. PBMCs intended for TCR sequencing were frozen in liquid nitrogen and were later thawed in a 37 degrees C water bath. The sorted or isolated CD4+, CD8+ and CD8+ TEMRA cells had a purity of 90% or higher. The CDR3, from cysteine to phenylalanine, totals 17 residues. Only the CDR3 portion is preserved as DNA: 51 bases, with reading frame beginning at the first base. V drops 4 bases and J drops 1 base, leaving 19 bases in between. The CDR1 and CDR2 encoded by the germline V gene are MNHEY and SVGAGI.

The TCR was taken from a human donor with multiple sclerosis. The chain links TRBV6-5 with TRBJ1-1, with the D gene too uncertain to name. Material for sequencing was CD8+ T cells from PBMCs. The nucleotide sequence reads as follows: TGTGCCAGCAGTTTATTGTCAGGTAGAGTAGGGAACACTGAAGCTTTCTTT. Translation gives CASSLLSGRVGNTEAFF.